The clone carrying this TCR beta chain was seen only a few times. Its specificity is unknown. The data originate from a study of T-cell memory formation after mild COVID-19. Background on the study: The two donors had largely donor-specific TCR clusters.

TCRdb re-called the 5' RACE reads with MiXCR, one entry per CDR3 protein. Here the sample spans approximately 240,000 distinct CDR3 sequences, about 15% being singletons. Points from the study as a whole: Pre-infection memory contained some responding clones, which suggested that cross-reactive memory had joined.

CDR3 size: 18 residues. The germline gives CDR1 KGHDR, CDR2 SFDVKD. V lost 0 bases, J lost 2 bases, and 18 bases lay in between. The chain has TRBV24-1 and TRBJ2-5; a weak D match, TRBD2 (5 bases). The source is a man younger than 30 who had mild COVID-19 (a few samples of this study predate the infection). Cell type and time point are not known. Material: PBMCs or a T cell subset sorted from them (not recorded which). As DNA, the CDR3 is TGTGCCACCAGTGATTTGCCGGGGAAACCTGGCTCACAAGAGACCCAGTACTTC. Its protein is CATSDLPGKPGSQETQYF.